This TCR beta chain was retrieved from a study of tumor-infiltrating lymphocytes in primary liver carcinoma. As for the study in general: Men and women, 30 to 69 years of age, made up the patients. Tumors, staged T1-T3 N0M0, spanned about 4.2 to 11 cm.

Starting from 450 to 500 ng of total RNA, TCR beta cDNA was produced with a primer in the constant region. Three rounds of nested multiplex PCR with slightly modified ARM-PCR produced TCR beta libraries. For approximately 11 cycles apiece, the opening two PCR rounds ran with TRBV1-TRBV30 forward primers and a C-beta reverse primer. TCRdb reprocessed the multiplex PCR reads with MiXCR, giving one entry per CDR3 protein. The sample lists 100,000 to 120,000 distinct CDR3 sequences; approximately 78% were seen once. Scientists recovered RNA and DNA together from approximately 20-30 mg of unsorted bulk tissue. Every tumor yielded five separate sampled regions. The CDR3 is made up of 14 amino acids. Germline lookup yields CDR1 SGHDT and CDR2 YYEEEE.

The sequence came from a man aged 35-49 years with primary liver carcinoma and hepatitis B virus infection. The chain combines TRBV5-6 with TRBJ1-1; D is uncertain. The sample taken for sequencing was liver tumor tissue from sampling region 3. Documented subset: tumor region T3, left-lateral pole. CDR3 sequence reads: CAISFHGFNTEAFF. The CDR3 DNA sequence: TGTGCTATCAGCTTTCACGGATTTAACACTGAAGCTTTCTTT.